This T cell receptor beta chain comes out of a study of spatial heterogeneity in lung cancer. As for the study in general: Fewer alpha-chain than beta-chain sequences were consistently detected.

This clonotype was seen many times. Germline CDR1 LNHDA, CDR2 SQIVND (reference sequence). After removal of 4 bases from V and 0 bases from J, the junction contained 3 bases not matched to a gene. This CDR3 is built from 15 residues. This sample's time point: sample taken at primary tumor resection. No cell sorting; template was whole RNA from tumor, lung tissue or PBMC. There were roughly 78 donors, all of them untreated patients with early-stage non-small cell lung cancer. TCR cDNA molecules were tagged individually, and each one carried a unique molecular identifier. In TCRdb, the 5' RACE reads were re-called with MiXCR into one record per CDR3 protein. The data hold 7,000 or so distinct CDR3 sequences, with approximately 5% observed a single time.

This TCR derives from a female donor with early-stage non-small cell lung cancer. The chain has TRBV19 and TRBJ1-5, with TRBD1 identical over 7 bases. This material consisted of normal lung tissue next to the tumor, taken at surgery. CDR3 sequence (DNA): TGTGCCAGTAGTACCGGGACAGCTAGCAATCAGCCCCAGCATTTT. Its protein is CASSTGTASNQPQHF.